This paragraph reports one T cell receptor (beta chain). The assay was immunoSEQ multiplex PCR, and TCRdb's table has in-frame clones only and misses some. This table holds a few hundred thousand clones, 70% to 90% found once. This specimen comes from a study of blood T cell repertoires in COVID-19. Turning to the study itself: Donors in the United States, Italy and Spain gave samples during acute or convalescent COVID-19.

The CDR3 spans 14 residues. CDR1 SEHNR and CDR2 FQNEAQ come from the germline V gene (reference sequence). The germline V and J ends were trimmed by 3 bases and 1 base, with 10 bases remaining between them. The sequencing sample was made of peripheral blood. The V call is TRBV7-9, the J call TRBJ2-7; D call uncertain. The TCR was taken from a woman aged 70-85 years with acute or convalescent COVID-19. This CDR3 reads CASSFPTSSYEQYF. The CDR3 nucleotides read TGTGCCAGCAGCTTTCCCACATCTTCCTACGAGCAGTACTTC.